This T cell receptor beta chain is drawn from a study of blood T cell repertoires in COVID-19. As for the study in general: Samples came from the United States, Italy and Spain, spanning acute and convalescent COVID-19.

In the authors' workflow: Amplified reference gene primers provided the basis for estimating nucleated cell counts. Clones were sequenced by immunoSEQ multiplex PCR, and TCRdb holds only the in-frame ones, with some missing. Clone size and the V and J calls come from that table; the DNA yielded D and trimming. The sample yields more than 100,000 clones, roughly 85% seen once. The CDR3 runs to 16 residues. Germline V gene data show CDR1 as LGHNA and CDR2 as YNFKEQ. Trimming pared 3 bases from V and 7 bases from J, leaving 21 bases between. Sequencing was carried out using peripheral blood. This TCR was sampled from a man at least 80 years old with acute or convalescent COVID-19. The chain uses TRBV4-2 and TRBJ1-2; tentatively, D is TRBD1 (6 bases). CDR3 coding DNA: TGTGCCAGCAGCCAGATGAGGGGGGGCGAAGTCGGTGGCTACACCTTC. This codes for CASSQMRGGEVGGYTF.